Included here is one T cell receptor (beta chain) sequence, with context. Unique molecular identifiers were incorporated when the TCRbeta library was constructed. TCRdb passed the PCR reads through MiXCR, listing each CDR3 protein once. In the table there are roughly 500,000 distinct CDR3 sequences, approximately 16% of which are singletons. The sample comes from a study of T-cell reconstitution after alpha-beta-depleted transplantation in children. This receptor was taken from a human donor who donated a stem cell graft to a child with acute lymphoblastic leukemia. The sample consisted of PBMCs from the stem cell graft donor, taken from the stem cell graft.

Here the CDR3 DNA reads TGTGCCAGCTCGGACCGACGGGTAGAGACCCAGTACTTC. It is translated as CASSDRRVETQYF. The J gene is TRBJ2-5, the V gene TRBV6-1; D uncertain. The ends were cut back, 8 bases at V and 4 bases at J, with 14 bases in the middle. The germline CDR1 and CDR2 sequences are MNHNS and SASEGT. This CDR3 is built from 13 residues.